This T cell receptor beta chain was sequenced for a study of Graves' ophthalmopathy and Graves' hyperthyroidism. General observations from the study: Also, most clonotypes expanded in the thyroid above 0.001 frequency appeared in blood.

The CDR3 totals 16 residues. The germline V gene has CDR1 PRHDT and CDR2 FYEKMQ (reference sequence). The V segment lost 5 bases and the J segment 7 bases; nucleotides outside the gene matches: 13. As for this clonotype: Its antigen is currently unknown.

Amplification targeted the TCR beta CDR3 regions, with RNA transcripts as the source material. Second-round multiplex PCR followed a first-round RT-PCR using HTBI primers. TCRdb ran MiXCR on the multiplex PCR reads and lists one entry per CDR3 protein. Found here are approximately 640,000 distinct CDR3 sequences, more than 40% of them singletons; the top ten hold over 2.5%. This clonotype originated in an adult man with Graves' ophthalmopathy. Sequenced: peripheral blood. The chain carries TRBV13 and TRBJ2-7; 11 positions agree with TRBD2. The DNA for the CDR3 is TGTGCCAGCAGCCTGACTAGCGGGGAGAGCCTACGAGAGCAGTACTTC. This codes for CASSLTSGESLREQYF.